The entry that follows covers one TCR beta chain sequence. This entry belongs to a study of blood T cell repertoires in COVID-19. Generated by immunoSEQ multiplex PCR, the TCRdb table keeps only in-frame clones and is missing some. The table records 200,000 to 250,000 clones, around 84% of them present only once. The V gene's germline CDR1 is LGHNA and CDR2 YSLEER. V was clipped by 1 base and J by 4 bases, with 18 bases between them. This CDR3 comprises 17 residues. This sequence was found in a man aged 50 to 59 with active or convalescent COVID-19. The rearrangement joins TRBV4-3 to TRBJ2-3; perhaps TRBD1 as D (6 bases). Sequencing was done on a sample of peripheral blood. The CDR3 is CASSQVYSGTRPDTQYF. The CDR3 DNA reads TGCGCCAGCAGCCAAGTATATTCGGGGACAAGGCCAGATACGCAGTATTTT.